A selection of T cell receptor beta chains follows, all from one sample in a study of blood T cell repertoires in COVID-19. Profiled with immunoSEQ multiplex PCR; TCRdb holds only in-frame clones, not every one. The sample lists around 500,000 clones, 70% to 90% occurring once. The material sequenced was PBMCs or T cells enriched from blood (not recorded which). The receptors derive from a woman in her sixties who had recovered from COVID-19. Each CDR3 is given without its conserved first and last residue. The D gene is left open where the match is weak.

J,V,D,CDR3
TRBJ1-1,TRBV18,NA,ASSPYSSDLGSTEAF
TRBJ1-1,TRBV14,NA,ASSQGGGARAF
TRBJ1-6,TRBV29-1,TRBD1,SVGGTGPSPLH
TRBJ2-2,TRBV4-1,TRBD1,ASSPNPTGGYTGELF
TRBJ2-7,TRBV11-3,TRBD1,ASSLADRGYEQY
TRBJ2-1,TRBV5-1,NA,ASSPAGGRVPF
TRBJ1-2,TRBV5-4,NA,ASSLRQGSNYGYT
TRBJ1-3,TRBV2,NA,ASSYTGSEGNTIY
TRBJ1-1,TRBV9,NA,ASSVVGYMNTEAF
TRBJ1-1,TRBV5-1,NA,ASSITDTEAF